This T cell receptor beta chain was documented in a study of identical twins. Study-wide results and limits: Within cord blood, abundant beta clonotypes carried fewer insertions, but memory repertoires showed no such trend. Among beta out-of-frame sequences, excess sharing between twins appeared weaker.

This clonotype was found many times. Its matching antigen is unknown. Each CDR3 protein gets one entry after TCRdb re-called the 5' RACE reads with MiXCR. The sample records about 920,000 distinct CDR3 sequences, 9% to 15% being singletons. The V end was cut by 5 bases, the J end by 6 bases, with 10 bases between. The CDR3 contains 12 residues. The sample also formed part of further work on yellow fever vaccine responses in identical twins.

Input material: PBMCs. The J gene is TRBJ2-5, the V gene TRBV12-3 or TRBV12-4; maybe TRBD1 (5 bases). This clonotype originated in a woman between 18 and 29 years old in good health. The CDR3 coding sequence is TGTGCCAGCAGTACAGGCTCGAAGACCCAGTACTTC. As protein: CASSTGSKTQYF.